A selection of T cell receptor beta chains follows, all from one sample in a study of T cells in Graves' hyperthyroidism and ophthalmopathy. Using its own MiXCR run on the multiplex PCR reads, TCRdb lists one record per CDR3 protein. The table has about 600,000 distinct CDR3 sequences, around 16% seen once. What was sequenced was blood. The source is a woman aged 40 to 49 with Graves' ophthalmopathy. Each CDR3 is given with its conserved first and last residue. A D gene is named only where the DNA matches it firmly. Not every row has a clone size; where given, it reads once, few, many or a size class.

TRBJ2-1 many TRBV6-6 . CASSYGGTVLSSYNEQFF TGTGCCAGCAGTTACGGGGGGACTGTACTAAGCTCCTACAATGAGCAGTTCTTC
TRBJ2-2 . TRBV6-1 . CASRKLPGTGELFF TGTGCCAGCAGGAAGTTACCCGGGACCGGGGAGCTGTTTTTT
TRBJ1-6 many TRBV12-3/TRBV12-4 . CASSVEGLSNSPLHF TGTGCCAGCAGTGTTGAGGGACTTTCTAATTCACCCCTCCACTTT
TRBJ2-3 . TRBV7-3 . CASSLQGTETDTQYF TGTGCCAGCAGCTTACAAGGGACCGAGACAGATACGCAGTATTTT
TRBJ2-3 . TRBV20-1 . CSASRRGGDSTDTQYF TGCAGTGCTTCTAGGAGGGGTGGAGATAGCACAGATACGCAGTATTTT
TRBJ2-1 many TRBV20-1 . CSAPRTERSYNEQFF TGCAGTGCTCCCCGGACGGAGCGCTCCTACAATGAGCAGTTCTTC
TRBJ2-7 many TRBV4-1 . CASSQARQAPYEQYF TGCGCCAGCAGCCAAGCCCGACAGGCTCCCTACGAGCAGTACTTC
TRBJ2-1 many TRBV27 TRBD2 CASSWTSAVNEQFF TGTGCCAGCAGTTGGACTAGCGCTGTCAATGAGCAGTTCTTC
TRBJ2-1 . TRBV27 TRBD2 CASTRWASGPTWNEQFF TGTGCCAGCACCCGATGGGCTAGCGGGCCTACTTGGAATGAGCAGTTCTTC
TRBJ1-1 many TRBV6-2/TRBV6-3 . CASGEAEREAFF TGTGCCAGCGGGGAGGCGGAACGGGAAGCTTTCTTT
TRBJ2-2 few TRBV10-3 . CAISETLDPSMNTGELFF TGTGCCATCAGTGAGACCCTCGACCCCTCGATGAACACCGGGGAGCTGTTTTTT
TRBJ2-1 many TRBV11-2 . CASSLGSGVEQFF TGTGCCAGCAGCTTGGGGTCCGGGGTTGAGCAGTTCTTC
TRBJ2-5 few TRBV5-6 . CASSHSSKETQYF TGTGCCAGCAGCCACAGCAGCAAAGAGACCCAGTACTTC
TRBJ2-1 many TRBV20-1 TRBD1 CSAKGTANEQFF TGCAGTGCTAAGGGGACAGCCAATGAGCAGTTCTTC
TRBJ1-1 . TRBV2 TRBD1 CASSGTGGFDTEAFF TGTGCCAGCAGCGGGACAGGGGGCTTCGATACTGAAGCTTTCTTT
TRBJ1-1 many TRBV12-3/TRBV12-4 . CASSSWTMNTEAFF TGTGCCAGCAGTTCTTGGACCATGAACACTGAAGCTTTCTTT
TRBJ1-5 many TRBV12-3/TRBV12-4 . CASSPQGYQPQHF TGTGCCAGCAGTCCCCAGGGGTATCAGCCCCAGCATTTT
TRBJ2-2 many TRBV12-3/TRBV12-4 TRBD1 CASSPNSLIGQGNTGELFF TGTGCCAGCAGCCCAAACTCACTCATAGGACAGGGAAACACCGGGGAGCTGTTTTTT
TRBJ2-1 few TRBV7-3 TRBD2 CASSSYRAGNYNEQFF TGTGCCAGCAGCTCTTACCGAGCGGGAAACTACAATGAGCAGTTCTTC
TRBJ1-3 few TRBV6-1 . CATRRLNTIYF TGTGCCACCCGTCGCCTAAACACCATATATTTT
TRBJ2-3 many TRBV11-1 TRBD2 CASSLTSGSTDTQYF TGTGCCAGCAGCCTGACTAGCGGGAGCACAGATACGCAGTATTTT
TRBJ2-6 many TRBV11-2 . CASSSRGPRSGANVLTF TGTGCCAGCAGCTCTCGTGGACCTAGATCTGGGGCCAACGTCCTGACTTTC
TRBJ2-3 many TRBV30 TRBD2 CAWSAGTSGGGGDTQYF TGTGCCTGGAGTGCCGGGACTAGCGGGGGGGGTGGAGATACGCAGTATTTT
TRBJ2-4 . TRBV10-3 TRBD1 CAISEQAATGKDIQYF TGTGCCATCAGTGAGCAAGCCGCGACAGGGAAGGACATTCAGTACTTC
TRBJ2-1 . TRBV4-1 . CASSQDSGTSHREQFF TGCGCCAGCAGCCAAGATTCCGGGACATCCCACCGGGAGCAGTTCTTC
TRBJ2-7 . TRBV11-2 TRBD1 CASRWTGNGGYEQYF TGTGCCAGCAGGTGGACAGGGAATGGAGGATACGAGCAGTACTTC
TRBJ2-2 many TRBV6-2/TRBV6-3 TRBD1 CASSSGQGDGGELFF TGTGCCAGCAGTTCGGGACAGGGAGACGGCGGGGAGCTGTTTTTT
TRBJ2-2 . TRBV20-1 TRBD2 CSPSRLAGEDTGELFF TGCAGTCCCAGTCGACTAGCGGGAGAAGACACCGGGGAGCTGTTTTTT
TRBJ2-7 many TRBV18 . CASSPIMGDRGEQYF TGTGCCAGCTCACCAATAATGGGGGACCGGGGGGAGCAGTACTTC
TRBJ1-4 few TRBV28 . CASSIRFVTDNEKLFF TGTGCCAGCAGTATCCGGTTTGTGACAGATAATGAAAAACTGTTTTTT
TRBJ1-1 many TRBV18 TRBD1 CASSSTGQDLNTEAFF TGTGCCAGCTCGTCTACGGGACAGGATCTGAACACTGAAGCTTTCTTT
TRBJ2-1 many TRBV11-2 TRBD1 CASSLRYGQGNEQFF TGTGCCAGCAGCTTAAGGTACGGACAGGGTAATGAGCAGTTCTTC
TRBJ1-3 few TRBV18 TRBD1 CASSPPRGHSGNTIYF TGTGCCAGCTCACCACCGAGGGGGCACTCTGGAAACACCATATATTTT
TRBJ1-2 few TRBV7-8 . CASSFAGEPVLYTF TGTGCCAGCAGCTTCGCCGGGGAACCCGTGTTGTACACCTTC
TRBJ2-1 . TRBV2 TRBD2 CASSRLAGTYNEQFF TGTGCCAGCAGTAGACTAGCGGGAACGTACAATGAGCAGTTCTTC
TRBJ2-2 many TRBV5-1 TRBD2 CASSSLLEGLAGESGTGELFF TGCGCCAGCAGCTCTTTGCTAGAGGGACTAGCGGGAGAATCAGGCACCGGGGAGCTGTTTTTT
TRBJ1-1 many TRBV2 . CASTRQILNTEAFF TGTGCCAGCACCCGACAGATCTTGAACACTGAAGCTTTCTTT
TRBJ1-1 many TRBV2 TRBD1 CASSFPTGDLTEAFF TGTGCCAGCAGTTTTCCTACAGGGGATCTAACTGAAGCTTTCTTT
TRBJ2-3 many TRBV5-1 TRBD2 CASSAGTSGGTDTQYF TGCGCCAGCAGCGCGGGGACTAGCGGTGGCACAGATACGCAGTATTTT
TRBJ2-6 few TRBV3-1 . CASSPGFTPGANVLTF TGTGCCAGCAGCCCAGGGTTTACGCCTGGGGCCAACGTCCTGACTTTC